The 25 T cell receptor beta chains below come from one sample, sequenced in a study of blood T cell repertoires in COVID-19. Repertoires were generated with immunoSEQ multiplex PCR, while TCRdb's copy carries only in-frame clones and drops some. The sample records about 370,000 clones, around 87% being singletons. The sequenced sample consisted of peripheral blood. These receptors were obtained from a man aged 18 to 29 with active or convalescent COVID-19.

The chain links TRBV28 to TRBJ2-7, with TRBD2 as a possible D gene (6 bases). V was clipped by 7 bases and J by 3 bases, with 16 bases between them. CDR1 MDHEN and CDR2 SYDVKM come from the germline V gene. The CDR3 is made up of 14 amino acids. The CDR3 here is CASTGGTAGYEQYF. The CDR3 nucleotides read TGTGCCAGCACCGGCGGGACGGCCGGCTACGAGCAGTACTTC.

CDR3 loop: CASSFSWLLNTGELFF. In DNA form, the CDR3 reads TGTGCCAGCAGCTTTTCGTGGCTCCTGAACACCGGGGAGCTGTTTTTT. The genes are TRBV11-2 and TRBJ2-2; no clear D gene. Looked up from germline, CDR1 is SGHAT and CDR2 is FQNNGV. This CDR3 is 16 amino acids long. Trimming shortened V by 3 bases and J by 1 base, and 12 bases separated the two germline ends.

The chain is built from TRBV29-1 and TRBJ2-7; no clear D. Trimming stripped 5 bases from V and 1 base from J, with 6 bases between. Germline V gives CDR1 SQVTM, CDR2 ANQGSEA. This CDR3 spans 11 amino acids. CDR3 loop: CSVLRSYEQYF. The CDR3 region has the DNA TGCAGCGTTCTGAGGTCCTACGAGCAGTACTTC.

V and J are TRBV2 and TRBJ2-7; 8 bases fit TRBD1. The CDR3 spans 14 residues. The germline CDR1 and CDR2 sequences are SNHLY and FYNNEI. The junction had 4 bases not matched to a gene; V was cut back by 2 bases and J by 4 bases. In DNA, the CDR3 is TGTGCCAGCAGTGAACAGGGGGCGGGATACGAGCAGTACTTC. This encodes CASSEQGAGYEQYF.

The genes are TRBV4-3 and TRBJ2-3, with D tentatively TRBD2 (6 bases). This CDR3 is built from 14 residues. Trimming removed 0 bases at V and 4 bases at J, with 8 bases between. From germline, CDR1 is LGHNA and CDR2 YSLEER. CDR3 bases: TGCGCCAGCAGCCAAGATCGCGGGGCAGATACGCAGTATTTT. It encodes CASSQDRGADTQYF.

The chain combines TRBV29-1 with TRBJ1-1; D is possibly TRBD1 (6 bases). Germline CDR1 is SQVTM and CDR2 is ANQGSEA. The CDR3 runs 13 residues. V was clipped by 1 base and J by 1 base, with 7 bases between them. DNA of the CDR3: TGCAGCGTTGAAGCGGGACAGAACACTGAAGCTTTCTTT. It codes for CSVEAGQNTEAFF.

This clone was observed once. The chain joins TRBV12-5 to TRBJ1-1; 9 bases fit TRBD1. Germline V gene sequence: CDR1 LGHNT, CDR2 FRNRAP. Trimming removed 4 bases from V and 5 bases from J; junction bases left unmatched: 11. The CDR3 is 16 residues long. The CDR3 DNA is TGTGCTAGTGGTTGGGCCCCCGGGACAGGGAGAACTGAAGCTTTCTTT. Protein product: CASGWAPGTGRTEAFF.

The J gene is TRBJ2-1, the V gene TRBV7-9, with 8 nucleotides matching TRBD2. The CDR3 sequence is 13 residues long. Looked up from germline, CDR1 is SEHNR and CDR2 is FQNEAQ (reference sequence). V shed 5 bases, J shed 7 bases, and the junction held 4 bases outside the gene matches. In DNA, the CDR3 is TGTGCCAGCAGCACTACGGGGGGGAATGAGCAGTTCTTC. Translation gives CASSTTGGNEQFF.

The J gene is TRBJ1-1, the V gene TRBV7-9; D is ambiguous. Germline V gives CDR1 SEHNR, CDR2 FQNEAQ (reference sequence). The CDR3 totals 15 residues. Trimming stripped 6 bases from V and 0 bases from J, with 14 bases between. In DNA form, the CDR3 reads TGTGCCAGCAGTGAGGAGGGTGGGGTGAACACTGAAGCTTTCTTT. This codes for CASSEEGGVNTEAFF.

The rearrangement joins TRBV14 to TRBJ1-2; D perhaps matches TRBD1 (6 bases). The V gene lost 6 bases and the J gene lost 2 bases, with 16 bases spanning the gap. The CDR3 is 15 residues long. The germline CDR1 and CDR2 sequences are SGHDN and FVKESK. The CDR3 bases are TGTGCCAGCAGGGAGAGGACAGCGAGCAACTATGGCTACACCTTC. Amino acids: CASRERTASNYGYTF.

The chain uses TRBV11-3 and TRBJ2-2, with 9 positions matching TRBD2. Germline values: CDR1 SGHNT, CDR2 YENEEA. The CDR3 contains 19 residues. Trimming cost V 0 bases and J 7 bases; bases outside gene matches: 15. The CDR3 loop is CASSLDKVGGGAFGGELFF. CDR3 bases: TGTGCCAGCAGCTTAGATAAGGTCGGCGGGGGGGCCTTTGGCGGGGAGCTGTTTTTT.

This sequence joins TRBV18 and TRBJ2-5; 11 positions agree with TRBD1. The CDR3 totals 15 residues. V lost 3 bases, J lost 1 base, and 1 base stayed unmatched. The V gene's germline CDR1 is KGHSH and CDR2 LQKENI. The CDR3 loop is CASSPDRGPQETQYF. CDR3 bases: TGTGCCAGCTCACCGGACAGGGGGCCCCAAGAGACCCAGTACTTC. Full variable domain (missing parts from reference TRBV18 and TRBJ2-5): NAGVMQNPRHLVRRRGQEARLRCSPMKGHSHVYWYRQLPEEGLKFMVYLQKENIIDESGMPKERFSAEFPKEGPSILRIQQVVRGDSAAYFCASSPDRGPQETQYFGPGTRLLVL.

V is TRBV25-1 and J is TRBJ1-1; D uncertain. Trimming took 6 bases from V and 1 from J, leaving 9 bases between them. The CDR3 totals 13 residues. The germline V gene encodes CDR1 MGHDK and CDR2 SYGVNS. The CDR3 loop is CASREGSNTEAFF. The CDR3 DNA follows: TGTGCCAGCAGAGAGGGCTCGAACACTGAAGCTTTCTTT.

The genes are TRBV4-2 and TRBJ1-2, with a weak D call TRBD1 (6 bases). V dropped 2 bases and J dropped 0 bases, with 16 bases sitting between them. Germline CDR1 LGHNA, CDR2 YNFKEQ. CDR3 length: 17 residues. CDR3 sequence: CASSQRTAFQSNYGYTF. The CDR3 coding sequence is TGTGCCAGCAGCCAACGGACAGCCTTTCAATCTAACTATGGCTACACCTTC.

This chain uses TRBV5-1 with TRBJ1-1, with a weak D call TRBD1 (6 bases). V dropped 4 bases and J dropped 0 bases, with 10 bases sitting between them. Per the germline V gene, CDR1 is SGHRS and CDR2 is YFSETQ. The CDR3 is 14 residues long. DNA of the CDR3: TGCGCCAGCAGCCCGGACAGTATGAACACTGAAGCTTTCTTT. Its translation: CASSPDSMNTEAFF.

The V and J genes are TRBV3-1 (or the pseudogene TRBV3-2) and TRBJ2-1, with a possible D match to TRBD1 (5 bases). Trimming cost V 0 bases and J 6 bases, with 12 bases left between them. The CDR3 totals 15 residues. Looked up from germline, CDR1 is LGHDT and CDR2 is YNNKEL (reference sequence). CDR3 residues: CASSQDLRQFNEQFF. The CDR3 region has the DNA TGTGCCAGCAGCCAAGATTTACGACAGTTCAATGAGCAGTTCTTC.

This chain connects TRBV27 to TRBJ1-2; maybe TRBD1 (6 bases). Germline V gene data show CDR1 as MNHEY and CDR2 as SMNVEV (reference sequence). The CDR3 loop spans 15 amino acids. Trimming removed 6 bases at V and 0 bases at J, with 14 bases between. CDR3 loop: CASSTDRRSNYGYTF. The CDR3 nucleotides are TGTGCCAGCAGCACAGACAGGAGGTCTAACTATGGCTACACCTTC.

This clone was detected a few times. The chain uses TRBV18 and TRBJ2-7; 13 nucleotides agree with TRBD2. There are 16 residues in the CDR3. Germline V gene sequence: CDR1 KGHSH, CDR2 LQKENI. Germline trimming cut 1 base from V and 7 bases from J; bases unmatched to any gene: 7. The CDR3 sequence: CASSPLVPGLAGEQYF. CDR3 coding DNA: TGTGCCAGCTCACCACTCGTCCCGGGACTAGCGGGAGAGCAGTACTTC.

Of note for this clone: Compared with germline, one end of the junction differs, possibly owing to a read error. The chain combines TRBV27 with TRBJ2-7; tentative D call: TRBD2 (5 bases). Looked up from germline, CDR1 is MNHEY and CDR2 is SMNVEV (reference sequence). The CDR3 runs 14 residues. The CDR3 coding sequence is TGTGCCAGCAGTATATCGTCAGGAGGTGTCGAGCAGTACTTC. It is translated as CASSISSGGVEQYF.

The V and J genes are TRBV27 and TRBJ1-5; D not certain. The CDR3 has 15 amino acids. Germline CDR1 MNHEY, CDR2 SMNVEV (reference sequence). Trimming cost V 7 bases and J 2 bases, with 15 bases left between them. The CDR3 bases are TGTGCCAGCACCAAGCCCGGTCTAGGCAATCAGCCCCAGCATTTT. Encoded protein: CASTKPGLGNQPQHF.

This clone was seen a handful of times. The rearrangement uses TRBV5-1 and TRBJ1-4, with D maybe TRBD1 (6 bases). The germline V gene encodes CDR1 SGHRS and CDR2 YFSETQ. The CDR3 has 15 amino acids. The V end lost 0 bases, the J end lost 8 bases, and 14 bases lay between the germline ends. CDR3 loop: CASSLVQGTGEKLFF. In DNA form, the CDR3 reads TGCGCCAGCAGCTTGGTACAGGGTACAGGGGAAAAACTGTTTTTT.

This CDR3 is CASSAQGNLEAFF. Written as DNA, the CDR3 is TGTGCCAGCAGTGCACAGGGGAATCTTGAAGCTTTCTTT. The chain recombines TRBV2 with TRBJ1-1; 7 bases are a match to TRBD1. The V segment lost 4 bases and the J segment 7 bases; nucleotides outside the gene matches: 6. Germline V gene sequence: CDR1 SNHLY, CDR2 FYNNEI. This CDR3 is 13 amino acids long.

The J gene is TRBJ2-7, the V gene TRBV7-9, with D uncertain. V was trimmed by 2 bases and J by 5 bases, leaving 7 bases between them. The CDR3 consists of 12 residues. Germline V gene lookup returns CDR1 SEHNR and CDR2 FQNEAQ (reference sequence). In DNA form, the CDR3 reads TGTGCCAGCAGCTTAATCGGAGACGAGCAGTACTTC. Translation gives CASSLIGDEQYF.

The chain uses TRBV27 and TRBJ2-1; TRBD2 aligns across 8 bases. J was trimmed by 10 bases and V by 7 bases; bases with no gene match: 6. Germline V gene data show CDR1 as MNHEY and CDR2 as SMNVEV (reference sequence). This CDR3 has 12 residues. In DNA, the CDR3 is TGTGCCAGCACCGGACTAGCAGGGGAGCAGTTCTTC. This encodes CASTGLAGEQFF.

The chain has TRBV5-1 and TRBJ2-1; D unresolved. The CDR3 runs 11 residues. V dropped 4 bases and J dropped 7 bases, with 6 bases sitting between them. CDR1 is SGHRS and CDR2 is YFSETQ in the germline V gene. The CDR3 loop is CASSVDNEQFF. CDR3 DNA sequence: TGCGCCAGCAGCGTAGATAATGAGCAGTTCTTC.